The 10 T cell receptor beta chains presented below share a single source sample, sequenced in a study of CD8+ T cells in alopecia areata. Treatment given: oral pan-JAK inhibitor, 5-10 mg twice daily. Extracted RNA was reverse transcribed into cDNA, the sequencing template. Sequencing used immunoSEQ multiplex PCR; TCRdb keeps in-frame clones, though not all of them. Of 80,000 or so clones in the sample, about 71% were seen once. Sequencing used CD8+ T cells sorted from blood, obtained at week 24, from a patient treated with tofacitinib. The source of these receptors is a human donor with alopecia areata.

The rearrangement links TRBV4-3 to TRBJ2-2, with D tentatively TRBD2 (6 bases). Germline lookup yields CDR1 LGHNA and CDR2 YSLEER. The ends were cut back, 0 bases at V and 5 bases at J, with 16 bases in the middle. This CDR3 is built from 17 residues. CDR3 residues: CASSQDLVGGITGELFF. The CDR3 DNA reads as TGCGCCAGCAGCCAAGATCTTGTGGGAGGAATAACCGGGGAGCTGTTTTTT.

The CDR3 loop is CASSEGWGETQYF. CDR3 coding DNA: TGTGCCAGCAGTGAAGGGTGGGGAGAGACCCAGTACTTC. V usage is TRBV2 and J usage is TRBJ2-5, with D unresolved. The CDR3 has 13 amino acids. Germline V gene lookup returns CDR1 SNHLY and CDR2 FYNNEI. With 1 base removed from V and 4 bases from J, the gap between germline ends came to 7 bases.

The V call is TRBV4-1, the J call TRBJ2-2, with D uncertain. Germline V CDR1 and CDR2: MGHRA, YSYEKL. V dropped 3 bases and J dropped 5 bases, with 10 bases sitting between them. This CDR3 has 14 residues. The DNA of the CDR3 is TGCGCCAGCAGCCAGATACCTTTAACCGGGGAGCTGTTTTTT. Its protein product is CASSQIPLTGELFF.

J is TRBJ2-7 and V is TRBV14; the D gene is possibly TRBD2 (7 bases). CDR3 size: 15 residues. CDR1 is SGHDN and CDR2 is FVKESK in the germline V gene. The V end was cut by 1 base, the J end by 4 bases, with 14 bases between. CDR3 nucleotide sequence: TGTGCCAGCAGCCAAGGGGGGGGCCCTCTTTACGAGCAGTACTTC. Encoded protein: CASSQGGGPLYEQYF. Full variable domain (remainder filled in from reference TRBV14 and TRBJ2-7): EAGVTQFPSHSVIEKGQTVTLRCDPISGHDNLYWYRRVMGKEIKFLLHFVKESKQDESGMPNNRFLAERTGGTYSTLKVQPAELEDSGVYFCASSQGGGPLYEQYFGPGTRLTVT.

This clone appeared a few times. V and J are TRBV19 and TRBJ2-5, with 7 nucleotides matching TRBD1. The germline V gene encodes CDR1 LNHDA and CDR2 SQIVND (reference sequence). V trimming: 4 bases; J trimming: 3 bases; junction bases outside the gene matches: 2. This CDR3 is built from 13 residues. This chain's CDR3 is CASSRQGEETQYF. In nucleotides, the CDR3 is TGTGCCAGTAGTAGGCAGGGGGAAGAGACCCAGTACTTC.

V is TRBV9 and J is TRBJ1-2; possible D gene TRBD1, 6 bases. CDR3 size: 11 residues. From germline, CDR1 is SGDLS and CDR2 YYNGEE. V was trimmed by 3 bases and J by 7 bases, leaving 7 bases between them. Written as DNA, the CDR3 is TGTGCCAGCAGCGCCAGGGGTGGCTACACCTTC. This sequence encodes CASSARGGYTF.

DNA for the CDR3: TGTGCCAGCAGTGAATTCCAGGGGAGGGATGGGAACATTCAGTACTTC. It specifies CASSEFQGRDGNIQYF. The rearrangement uses TRBV25-1 and TRBJ2-4; possible D gene TRBD2, 7 bases. V lost 1 base to trimming and J lost 7 bases, with 17 bases between them. In germline, CDR1 is MGHDK, CDR2 SYGVNS. The CDR3 sequence is 16 residues long.

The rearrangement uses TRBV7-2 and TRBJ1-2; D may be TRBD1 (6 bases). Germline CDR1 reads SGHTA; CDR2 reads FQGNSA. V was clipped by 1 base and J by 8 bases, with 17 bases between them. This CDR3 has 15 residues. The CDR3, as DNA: TGTGCCAGCAGCTTAGTAGGGGGGGCGGGGGAGGGCTACACCTTC. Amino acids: CASSLVGGAGEGYTF.

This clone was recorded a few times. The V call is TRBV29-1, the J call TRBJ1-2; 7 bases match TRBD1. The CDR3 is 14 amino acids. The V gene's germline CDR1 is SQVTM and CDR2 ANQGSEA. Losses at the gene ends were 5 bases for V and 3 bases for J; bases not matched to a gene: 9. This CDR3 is CSVSDREGYYGYTF. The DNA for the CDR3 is TGCAGCGTTTCCGACAGGGAAGGTTACTATGGCTACACCTTC.

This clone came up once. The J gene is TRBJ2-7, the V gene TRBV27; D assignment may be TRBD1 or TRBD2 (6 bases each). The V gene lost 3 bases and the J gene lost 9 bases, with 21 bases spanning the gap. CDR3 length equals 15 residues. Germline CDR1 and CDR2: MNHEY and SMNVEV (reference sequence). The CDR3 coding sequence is TGTGCCAGCAGTTTGGTTCCGGGGGCTCCCTCCGGGCAGTACTTC. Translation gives CASSLVPGAPSGQYF.